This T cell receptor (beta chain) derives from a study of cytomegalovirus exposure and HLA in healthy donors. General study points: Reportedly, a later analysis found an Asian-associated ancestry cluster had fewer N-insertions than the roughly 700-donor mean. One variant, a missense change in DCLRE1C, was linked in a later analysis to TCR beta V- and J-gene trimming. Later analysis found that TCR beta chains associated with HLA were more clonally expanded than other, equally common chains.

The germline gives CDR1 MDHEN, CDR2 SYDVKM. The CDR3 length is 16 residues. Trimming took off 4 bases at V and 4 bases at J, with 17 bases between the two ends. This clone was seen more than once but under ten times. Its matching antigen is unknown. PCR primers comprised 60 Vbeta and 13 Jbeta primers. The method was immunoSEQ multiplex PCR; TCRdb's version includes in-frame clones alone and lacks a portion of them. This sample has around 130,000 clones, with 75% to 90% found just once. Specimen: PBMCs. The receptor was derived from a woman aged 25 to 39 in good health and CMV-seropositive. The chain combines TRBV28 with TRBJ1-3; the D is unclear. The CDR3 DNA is TGTGCCAGCAGTTGGTCCCTTCCGGTGGTAGGAAACACCATATATTTT. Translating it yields CASSWSLPVVGNTIYF.